This is a list of T cell receptor beta chains from one sample in a study of blood T cell repertoires in COVID-19. Data came from immunoSEQ multiplex PCR; TCRdb stores just in-frame clones and leaves some out. The data contain around 130,000 clones, about four fifths of them singletons. The sequenced sample consisted of peripheral blood. These receptors originate from a human donor in a cohort sampled during active COVID-19. Each CDR3 is given with its conserved first and last residue. A D gene is named only where the DNA matches it firmly. Clone size is given for some rows only: seen once, a few or many times, or a class if the clone is expanded.

D,J,V,size,CDR3,DNA
-,TRBJ1-5,TRBV5-5,-,CASNLAGNSNQPQHF,TGTGCCAGCAACCTAGCGGGTAATAGCAATCAGCCCCAGCATTTT
-,TRBJ2-5,TRBV5-1,-,CASSITGETQYF,TGCGCCAGCAGTATTACGGGAGAGACCCAGTACTTC
-,TRBJ1-1,TRBV19,-,CASSIDPPGGAAFF,TGTGCCAGTAGTATAGATCCGCCGGGGGGGGCAGCTTTCTTT
TRBD2,TRBJ2-5,TRBV7-6,once,CASSHLLAGEETQYF,TGTGCCAGCAGCCACCTACTAGCGGGGGAAGAGACCCAGTACTTC
TRBD1,TRBJ1-2,TRBV7-2,few,CASSRRTGANYGYTF,TGTGCCAGCAGCCGCAGGACAGGGGCTAACTATGGCTACACCTTC
-,TRBJ2-7,TRBV9,-,CASSVEYFGQEQYF,TGTGCCAGCAGCGTAGAATACTTCGGACAGGAGCAGTACTTC
-,TRBJ1-4,TRBV20-1,many,CSASLLGGATNEKLFF,TGCAGTGCTAGTTTGCTGGGGGGAGCAACTAATGAAAAACTGTTTTTT
TRBD1,TRBJ1-3,TRBV27,few,CASRPTPGQGNTIYF,TGTGCCAGCAGGCCAACCCCGGGACAGGGAAACACCATATATTTT
TRBD1,TRBJ2-1,TRBV4-1,-,CASNNRGSTGEQFF,TGCGCCAGCAACAACAGGGGATCTACCGGAGAGCAGTTCTTC
-,TRBJ2-6,TRBV2,-,CASRGTQTAFLSGANVLTF,TGTGCCAGCAGGGGCACCCAGACAGCTTTCTTATCTGGGGCCAACGTCCTGACTTTC
TRBD1,TRBJ1-5,TRBV3-1/TRBV3-2,-,CASSPRGEIQPQHF,TGTGCCAGCAGCCCCAGGGGGGAGATTCAGCCCCAGCATTTT
-,TRBJ1-2,TRBV7-9,-,CASRMSGGINYGYTF,TGTGCCAGCAGAATGAGCGGGGGCATTAACTATGGCTACACCTTC
-,TRBJ2-5,TRBV5-4,-,CASSLEPFQETQYF,TGTGCCAGCAGCTTGGAGCCATTCCAAGAGACCCAGTACTTC
-,TRBJ2-1,TRBV19,once,CASSLPGTTYNEQFF,TGTGCCAGTAGTCTCCCCGGGACAACCTACAATGAGCAGTTCTTC
-,TRBJ1-1,TRBV9,-,CASSVTKTGEAFF,TGTGCCAGCAGCGTAACTAAGACGGGTGAAGCTTTCTTT
-,TRBJ2-5,TRBV5-6,-,CASSSTGGGETQYF,TGTGCCAGCAGCTCAACGGGGGGCGGGGAGACCCAGTACTTC
TRBD2,TRBJ2-7,TRBV6-5,-,CASSPPTSGSGEQYF,TGTGCCAGCAGTCCTCCGACTAGCGGGAGCGGGGAGCAGTACTTC
-,TRBJ1-5,TRBV25-1,few,CASSEFLSNQPQHF,TGTGCCAGCAGTGAATTCCTTAGCAATCAGCCCCAGCATTTT
TRBD1,TRBJ1-2,TRBV5-1,-,CASSLISNRGYGYTF,TGCGCCAGCAGCTTGATCAGCAACAGGGGGTATGGCTACACCTTC
-,TRBJ1-1,TRBV5-1,-,CASSRRDTFTEAFF,TGCGCCAGCAGCCGCCGGGACACTTTCACTGAAGCTTTCTTT
TRBD2,TRBJ2-3,TRBV3-1/TRBV3-2,-,CASSPSSGGDTDTQYF,TGTGCCAGCAGCCCATCTAGCGGGGGAGACACAGATACGCAGTATTTT
-,TRBJ2-7,TRBV5-1,-,CASRADSSSSYEQYF,TGCGCCAGCAGAGCTGACAGCTCTAGCTCCTACGAGCAGTACTTC
TRBD2,TRBJ2-5,TRBV3-1/TRBV3-2,-,CASSHLAGVGGTQYF,TGTGCCAGCAGCCACCTAGCGGGGGTGGGTGGGACCCAGTACTTC
TRBD1,TRBJ1-5,TRBV18,-,CASSPTGTDYSNQPQHF,TGTGCCAGCTCACCTACCGGGACAGACTATAGCAATCAGCCCCAGCATTTT
-,TRBJ2-7,TRBV19,once,CASSIFKGQTYEQYF,TGTGCCAGTAGTATTTTTAAAGGACAGACCTACGAGCAGTACTTC
-,TRBJ2-3,TRBV12-5,-,CASGGGGGTDTQYF,TGTGCTAGTGGTGGGGGAGGGGGTACAGATACGCAGTATTTT
-,TRBJ1-2,TRBV5-6,-,CASSPTGWGYGYTF,TGTGCCAGCAGCCCTACAGGGTGGGGCTATGGCTACACCTTC
TRBD1,TRBJ2-3,TRBV5-1,-,CASSLERTGDTQYF,TGCGCCAGCAGCTTGGAGCGGACAGGCGATACGCAGTATTTT
TRBD2,TRBJ2-5,TRBV19,once,CASSMGWASGEETQYF,TGTGCCAGTAGTATGGGTTGGGCTAGCGGGGAAGAGACCCAGTACTTC
TRBD1,TRBJ2-1,TRBV5-8,-,CASSLALYPGQGSYNEQFF,TGTGCCAGCAGCTTGGCACTATACCCGGGACAGGGCTCCTACAATGAGCAGTTCTTC
-,TRBJ1-1,TRBV9,-,CASSVTQGHLLNTEAFF,TGTGCCAGCAGCGTTACACAGGGACACTTACTTAACACTGAAGCTTTCTTT
-,TRBJ1-6,TRBV27,-,CASRQGFSPLHF,TGTGCCAGCAGACAGGGATTCTCACCCCTCCACTTT
-,TRBJ1-5,TRBV15,-,CATSGQFHQPQHF,TGTGCCACCAGCGGACAATTCCATCAGCCCCAGCATTTT
-,TRBJ2-1,TRBV6-5,-,CASSRGREADEQFF,TGTGCCAGCAGCCGCGGCCGCGAGGCGGATGAGCAGTTCTTC
-,TRBJ1-2,TRBV12-2,-,CASRLGQYYGYTF,TGTGCAAGTCGCTTAGGACAGTATTATGGCTACACCTTC
-,TRBJ2-5,TRBV5-1,-,CASSRRTEETQYF,TGCGCCAGCAGCAGACGGACTGAAGAGACCCAGTACTTC
TRBD1,TRBJ2-2,TRBV29-1,-,CSATKGTGGTGELFF,TGCAGCGCCACTAAGGGGACAGGGGGCACCGGGGAGCTGTTTTTT
TRBD1,TRBJ2-6,TRBV19,-,CASSIAGTGGPGANVLTF,TGTGCCAGTAGTATAGCCGGGACAGGGGGGCCTGGGGCCAACGTCCTGACTTTC
-,TRBJ2-7,TRBV3-1/TRBV3-2,-,CASSQEDSGEGGQQYF,TGTGCCAGCAGCCAAGAAGATTCAGGGGAGGGTGGCCAGCAGTACTTC
-,TRBJ2-5,TRBV5-5,-,CASSFLVQETQYF,TGTGCCAGCAGCTTCCTTGTTCAAGAGACCCAGTACTTC
-,TRBJ2-6,TRBV13,-,CASSLGTGLSGANVLTF,TGTGCCAGCAGCTTAGGCACAGGGTTAAGTGGGGCCAACGTCCTGACTTTC
-,TRBJ2-7,TRBV6-2/TRBV6-3,-,CASSNPGLPPYEQYF,TGTGCCAGCAGTAACCCAGGTCTACCCCCCTACGAGCAGTACTTC
TRBD2,TRBJ2-1,TRBV6-5,-,CASSSSGGRSYNEQFF,TGTGCCAGCAGTTCTAGCGGGGGTCGATCCTACAATGAGCAGTTCTTC